These 24 T cell receptor beta chains share one sample of origin, sequenced in a study of T cells in Graves' hyperthyroidism and ophthalmopathy. TCR beta CDR3 regions were amplified from RNA transcripts. Primed by the HTBI set, a first-round RT-PCR was run on the TCR CDR3. TCRdb used MiXCR to reprocess the multiplex PCR reads, holding one entry per CDR3 protein. The top ten hold roughly 8.5% of the sample, which has around 290,000 distinct CDR3 sequences, more than 10% seen once. Sequenced sample: blood. These receptors were collected from a woman between 25 and 40 years old with Graves' hyperthyroidism that later progressed to Graves' ophthalmopathy.

This clonotype was counted many times. The chain has TRBV12-3 or TRBV12-4 and TRBJ2-2; the match to TRBD2 covers 8 bases. Germline trimming cut 5 bases from V and 3 bases from J; bases unmatched to any gene: 8. The CDR3 totals 16 residues. CDR3 sequence reads: CASSTQRERDTGELFF. Here the CDR3 DNA reads TGTGCCAGCAGTACTCAGCGGGAGCGGGACACCGGGGAGCTGTTTTTT.

The rearrangement uses TRBV5-1 and TRBJ2-5; 9 bases are a match to TRBD2. Germline V lookup: CDR1 SGHRS, CDR2 YFSETQ. V shed 0 bases, J shed 5 bases, and the junction held 8 bases outside the gene matches. The CDR3 contains 16 residues. CDR3 region: CASSLVASGVRETQYF. DNA of the CDR3: TGCGCCAGCAGCTTGGTGGCTAGCGGGGTCCGGGAGACCCAGTACTTC.

The chain employs TRBV29-1 and TRBJ1-1, with TRBD1 as a possible D gene (5 bases). The CDR3 sequence is 15 residues long. Germline CDR1 SQVTM, CDR2 ANQGSEA. Trimming removed 8 bases from V and 3 bases from J, with 22 bases in between. In nucleotides, the CDR3 is TGCAGCCTTCGCCACCGGGACCTACGGCACACTGAAGCTTTCTTT. Protein: CSLRHRDLRHTEAFF. Filled out from reference TRBV29-1 and TRBJ1-1, the complete variable domain reads SAVISQKPSRDICQRGTSLTIQCQVDSQVTMMFWYRQQPGQSLTLIATANQGSEATYESGFVIDKFPISRPNLTFSTLTVSNMSPEDSSIYLCSLRHRDLRHTEAFFGQGTRLTVV.

This clonotype showed up many times. V usage is TRBV7-6 and J usage is TRBJ2-1; D possibly uses TRBD1 or TRBD2 (7 bases each). V was clipped by 1 base and J by 9 bases, with 13 bases between them. The CDR3 sequence is 14 residues long. Germline CDR1 SGHVS, CDR2 FNYEAQ. CDR3 nucleotide sequence: TGTGCCAGCAGCTTAGGTCCAGGGGGGGGTGAGCAGTTCTTC. Amino acid sequence: CASSLGPGGGEQFF.

Details on this clonotype: A much larger clone sits a single nucleotide away, making a read error possible. This chain links TRBV7-9 with TRBJ2-3, with TRBD2 matching over 12 bases. In germline, CDR1 is SEHNR, CDR2 FQNEAQ (reference sequence). The CDR3 is 16 residues long. The V segment lost 5 bases and the J segment 1 base; nucleotides outside the gene matches: 4. The CDR3 DNA reads as TGTGCCAGCAGCGGCCGGACTAGCGGGGGCACAGATACGCAGTATTTT. Its translation: CASSGRTSGGTDTQYF.

The sample holds many counts of this clonotype. J is TRBJ2-7 and V is TRBV7-9, with D tentatively TRBD1 or TRBD2 (5 bases each). CDR1 is SEHNR and CDR2 is FQNEAQ in the germline V gene (reference sequence). CDR3 length equals 14 residues. Between the trimmed V and J ends, which lost 4 bases and 3 bases, there was a span of 13 bases. CDR3 sequence reads: CASSSGRGDYEQYF. CDR3 coding DNA: TGTGCCAGCAGCTCCGGACGGGGCGACTACGAGCAGTACTTC.

This clonotype occurred a few times. J is TRBJ2-7 and V is TRBV2, with 7 bases aligning to TRBD2. There are 13 residues in the CDR3. The germline V gene has CDR1 SNHLY and CDR2 FYNNEI. V dropped 4 bases and J dropped 6; count of bases not matched to a gene: 6. The CDR3 coding sequence is TGTGCCAGCAGTGTGGCGGGAGTGGGCGAGCAGTACTTC. Translating gives CASSVAGVGEQYF. Full variable domain (missing parts from reference TRBV2 and TRBJ2-7): EPEVTQTPSHQVTQMGQEVILRCVPISNHLYFYWYRQILGQKVEFLVSFYNNEISEKSEIFDDQFSVERPDGSNFTLKIRSTKLEDSAMYFCASSVAGVGEQYFGPGTRLTVT.

This clonotype was picked up a small number of times. The chain links TRBV7-8 to TRBJ2-7; 7 nucleotides align to TRBD2. The ends lost 1 base at V and 6 bases at J; junction bases unmatched: 3. Germline V gene lookup returns CDR1 SGHVS and CDR2 FQNEAQ. This CDR3 has 13 residues. This CDR3 reads CASSLGLATEQYF. The DNA of the CDR3 is TGTGCCAGCAGCTTAGGACTAGCAACCGAGCAGTACTTC.

This clonotype has ten or more counts. The chain has TRBV28 and TRBJ2-7, with TRBD2 matching 11 bases. V trimming: 2 bases; J trimming: 4 bases; junction bases outside the gene matches: 7. Germline values: CDR1 MDHEN, CDR2 SYDVKM. The CDR3 is 16 amino acids. Here the CDR3 DNA reads TGTGCCAGCAGTTTAAAGGGACTAGCGGTAGAATACGAGCAGTACTTC. This sequence encodes CASSLKGLAVEYEQYF.

Ten or more counts support this clonotype. CDR3 sequence reads: CASSEIVGTTEAFF. The CDR3 DNA reads as TGTGCCAGCAGTGAAATAGTTGGGACGACTGAAGCTTTCTTT. The rearrangement links TRBV6-1 to TRBJ1-1; weak D call: TRBD1 (5 bases). CDR3 length: 14 amino acids. The ends were cut back, 2 bases at V and 5 bases at J, with 12 bases in the middle. Germline-derived CDR1 and CDR2 are MNHNS and SASEGT.

The gene calls are TRBV14 and TRBJ1-5; D unclear. Trimming took off 1 base at V and 14 bases at J, with 15 bases between the two ends. Germline V gene lookup returns CDR1 SGHDN and CDR2 FVKESK. The CDR3 has 13 residues. DNA of the CDR3: TGTGCCAGCAGCCAAGGGTCGGCGGGCCCGGAGCATTTT. Amino acids: CASSQGSAGPEHF.

This chain uses TRBV19 with TRBJ2-1, with 10 bases that match TRBD2. The trim removed 5 bases at V and 4 bases at J, leaving 11 bases unmatched. Germline CDR1 LNHDA, CDR2 SQIVND (reference sequence). The CDR3 consists of 17 residues. The CDR3 sequence is CASSDLVGTSVYNEQFF. The CDR3 coding sequence is TGTGCCAGTAGTGATTTAGTGGGGACTAGCGTGTACAATGAGCAGTTCTTC.

The chain is built from TRBV6-5 and TRBJ1-6; D gene uncertain. The CDR3 sequence is 19 residues long. Trimming shortened V by 4 bases and J by 0 bases, and 19 bases separated the two germline ends. Germline V gene data show CDR1 as MNHEY and CDR2 as SVGAGI. The CDR3 here is CASSSNYGSRSSYNSPLHF. CDR3 bases: TGTGCCAGCAGTTCAAATTATGGCTCCCGGAGCTCCTATAATTCACCCCTCCACTTT.

In this sample, this clonotype turned up many times. V usage is TRBV3-1 and J usage is TRBJ2-7; D is possibly TRBD1 (5 bases). Germline CDR1 is LGHDT and CDR2 is YNNKEL (reference sequence). The CDR3 consists of 15 residues. Trimming removed 3 bases at V and 3 bases at J, with 15 bases between. Here the CDR3 reads CASSQEPRGNYEQYF. In nucleotides, the CDR3 is TGTGCCAGCAGCCAGGAGCCAAGGGGCAACTACGAGCAGTACTTC.

This chain links TRBV5-6 with TRBJ2-3; D is undetermined. V gave up 1 base and J gave up 0 bases, with 12 bases separating them. The CDR3 extends over 16 amino acids. In germline, CDR1 is SGHDT, CDR2 YYEEEE. In nucleotides, the CDR3 is TGTGCCAGCAGCTTGACTGGCGGCTTTAGCACAGATACGCAGTATTTT. It translates to CASSLTGGFSTDTQYF.

This clonotype was seen many times. The chain uses TRBV6-1 and TRBJ2-5; unclear D gene. CDR3 size: 11 residues. Trimming removed 3 bases from V and 7 bases from J, with 6 bases in between. Germline V lookup: CDR1 MNHNS, CDR2 SASEGT. This CDR3 reads CASSEAGTQYF. As DNA, the CDR3 is TGTGCCAGCAGTGAGGCCGGGACCCAGTACTTC.

Many counts were recorded for this clonotype. This sequence joins TRBV7-9 and TRBJ2-5; 8 bases agree with TRBD2. Germline-derived CDR1 and CDR2 are SEHNR and FQNEAQ (reference sequence). The CDR3 consists of 16 residues. J was trimmed by 5 bases and V by 4 bases; bases with no gene match: 12. In nucleotides, the CDR3 is TGTGCCAGCAGCTCTCCCGGGACTAGTGGTGGCGAGACCCAGTACTTC. Amino acid sequence: CASSSPGTSGGETQYF.

This clonotype was detected ten times or more. The V call is TRBV30, the J call TRBJ1-5, with D tentatively TRBD1 (5 bases). The length of the CDR3 is 13 residues. The V gene lost 0 bases and the J gene lost 4 bases, with 7 bases spanning the gap. From germline, CDR1 is GTSNPN and CDR2 SVGIG (reference sequence). CDR3 in DNA: TGTGCCTGGAGTGTTGGGGGAAATCAGCCCCAGCATTTT. Residues: CAWSVGGNQPQHF.

This clonotype was detected many times. The V call is TRBV24-1, the J call TRBJ1-5, with D tentatively TRBD1 (6 bases). Trimming stripped 4 bases from V and 5 bases from J, with 11 bases between. The CDR3 length is 14 residues. The germline V gene encodes CDR1 KGHDR and CDR2 SFDVKD. The CDR3 here is CATSDTGSDQPQHF. The CDR3 nucleotides read TGTGCCACCAGTGACACAGGGTCGGATCAGCCCCAGCATTTT.

This rearrangement joins TRBV4-2 to TRBJ1-1, with D unresolved. Germline lookup yields CDR1 LGHNA and CDR2 YNFKEQ. Trimming removed 4 bases at V and 1 base at J, with 13 bases between. This CDR3 spans 15 amino acids. The CDR3 DNA sequence: TGTGCCAGCAGCCTGGGCTCGGGTCAGAACACTGAAGCTTTCTTT. Its protein is CASSLGSGQNTEAFF.

This clonotype was counted a few times. A much more abundant neighbour one base away suggests this may be a read error. CDR3 protein: CASSPPMEEETQYF. As DNA, the CDR3 is TGTGCCAGCAGCCCCCCGATGGAGGAAGAGACCCAGTACTTC. The chain employs TRBV7-9 and TRBJ2-5; TRBD2 is a possible D gene (5 bases). This CDR3 has 14 amino acids. Per the germline V gene, CDR1 is SEHNR and CDR2 is FQNEAQ (reference sequence). Trimming took 5 bases from V and 3 from J, leaving 13 bases between them. Supplemented by reference TRBV7-9 and TRBJ2-5, the full variable domain reads DTGVSQNPRHKITKRGQNVTFRCDPISEHNRLYWYRQTLGQGPEFLTYFQNEAQLEKSRLLSDRFSAERPKGSFSTLEIQRTEQGDSAMYLCASSPPMEEETQYFGPGTRLLVL.

Details on this clonotype: This likely comes from a read error, as the CDR3 has no conserved phenylalanine or tryptophan at its end. CDR3 bases: TGTGCCAGCAGCTTGACTCGCACAGATACGCAGTATTCT. Amino acid sequence: CASSLTRTDTQYS. This chain connects TRBV28 to TRBJ2-3, with no clear D. CDR3 length equals 13 residues. Germline V lookup: CDR1 MDHEN, CDR2 SYDVKM. Trimming removed 6 bases at V and 1 base at J, with 8 bases between.

Many counts were recorded for this clonotype. The rearrangement links TRBV13 to TRBJ1-1; 8 bases align to TRBD1. Trimming cost V 4 bases and J 4 bases; bases outside gene matches: 5. This CDR3 is 14 amino acids long. Germline-derived CDR1 and CDR2 are PRHDT and FYEKMQ (reference sequence). For the CDR3, the DNA is TGTGCCAGCAGCTCATATACAGGGGGCACTGAAGCTTTCTTT. Translating it yields CASSSYTGGTEAFF.

This clonotype was seen only a few times. A much larger clone differs by one base, so this may be a read error. The conserved phenylalanine or tryptophan is not found at the CDR3 terminus, so this likely reflects a read error. CDR3 residues: CSAGSPYEQYS. In DNA, the CDR3 is TGCAGTGCGGGGTCCCCCTACGAGCAGTACTCC. The rearrangement joins TRBV20-1 to TRBJ2-7; D remains unclear. CDR3 length: 11 amino acids. Germline V gene sequence: CDR1 DFQATT, CDR2 SNEGSKA (reference sequence). Between the trimmed V and J ends, which lost 6 bases and 2 bases, there was a span of 8 bases.